One sample yielded the 8 T cell receptor beta chains listed below, sequenced in a study of T cell clonotyping in hematopoietic cell transplantation. Profiling relied on immunoSEQ multiplex PCR, and the TCRdb table lists in-frame clones only, not all of them. The table has about 10,000 clones, 40% to 65% seen once. The material was peripheral blood mononuclear cells, obtained 100 days after allogeneic stem cell transplant. These receptors were collected from a female patient aged 50-59 years who had an allogeneic stem cell transplant from an unrelated donor, so the T cells may come from the graft donor. Some clones in this sample may be carry-over from other donors' samples.

This clone came up once. V is TRBV25-1 and J is TRBJ2-5, with 9 nucleotides matching TRBD1. Per germline, CDR1 MGHDK and CDR2 SYGVNS. Trimming at V came to 2 bases and at J to 5 bases, leaving 9 bases not matched to a gene. The CDR3 has 16 residues. CDR3 amino acids: CASSEAGQGGRETQYF. In DNA, the CDR3 is TGTGCCAGCAGTGAAGCGGGACAGGGCGGGCGGGAGACCCAGTACTTC.

The chain has TRBV29-1 and TRBJ2-7; the D gene is possibly TRBD2 (6 bases). CDR1 and CDR2 (germline): SQVTM, ANQGSEA. Trimming removed 4 bases at V and 5 bases at J, with 21 bases between. CDR3 size: 15 residues. Here the CDR3 reads CSVVSMARGGDEQYF. CDR3 coding DNA: TGCAGCGTTGTTAGTATGGCGAGAGGCGGGGACGAGCAGTACTTC.

This clone occurred a few times. This chain's CDR3 is CAWSYPSGGNYGYTF. The DNA for the CDR3 is TGTGCCTGGAGTTACCCCTCCGGAGGGAACTATGGCTACACCTTC. The chain couples TRBV30 to TRBJ1-2; the D is unclear. Trimming shortened V by 2 bases and J by 2 bases, and 15 bases separated the two germline ends. The CDR3 length is 15 residues. The germline V gene has CDR1 GTSNPN and CDR2 SVGIG (reference sequence).

This chain connects TRBV30 to TRBJ2-1; 9 nucleotides match TRBD2. Germline trimming cut 1 base from V and 3 bases from J; bases unmatched to any gene: 13. The CDR3 runs to 18 residues. CDR1 and CDR2 (germline): GTSNPN, SVGIG (reference sequence). CDR3 sequence (DNA): TGTGCCTGGAGTGCTCTGAGGCTGGCGGGAGGGCTCTACAATGAGCAGTTCTTC. Protein sequence: CAWSALRLAGGLYNEQFF.

The chain couples TRBV30 to TRBJ2-3; D gene uncertain. V lost 4 bases and J 0 bases, leaving 2 bases between the germline ends. This CDR3 spans 11 amino acids. Germline assignment: CDR1 GTSNPN and CDR2 SVGIG (reference sequence). In DNA, the CDR3 is TGTGCCTGGACTAGCACAGATACGCAGTATTTT. It yields the protein CAWTSTDTQYF.

This chain joins TRBV19 and TRBJ1-5, with 11 bases identical to TRBD1. The CDR3 is made up of 18 amino acids. Trimming took 5 bases from V and 7 from J; bases not matched to a gene: 16. Per the germline V gene, CDR1 is LNHDA and CDR2 is SQIVND (reference sequence). The CDR3: CASSLLGGTGGPWQPQHF. The CDR3 region has the DNA TGTGCCAGTAGTCTGCTCGGCGGGACAGGGGGGCCTTGGCAGCCCCAGCATTTT.

The chain has TRBV30 and TRBJ1-1, with unresolved D. V shed 0 bases and J shed 3 bases, with 8 bases lying between them. This CDR3 spans 13 amino acids. The V gene's germline CDR1 is GTSNPN and CDR2 SVGIG (reference sequence). CDR3 region: CAWSVVADTEAFF. The DNA of the CDR3 is TGTGCCTGGAGTGTGGTGGCCGACACTGAAGCTTTCTTT.

There are a few counts of this clone. This rearrangement joins TRBV4-2 to TRBJ1-5, with 9 bases identical to TRBD1. Germline V lookup: CDR1 LGHNA, CDR2 YNFKEQ. Losses at the gene ends were 0 bases for V and 1 base for J; bases not matched to a gene: 10. This CDR3 region has 19 residues. CDR3 residues: CASSQDLVGTGLSNQPQHF. Here the CDR3 DNA reads TGTGCCAGCAGCCAAGATCTTGTCGGGACAGGGTTAAGCAATCAGCCCCAGCATTTT.